Listed below are T cell receptor beta chains from one sample, sequenced in a study of blood T cell repertoires in COVID-19. The table came from immunoSEQ multiplex PCR; TCRdb's copy has only in-frame clones and leaves some out. The top ten clones hold less than 3% of a sample with 150,000 to 200,000 clones, around 90% of them seen once. The sequencing sample was made of peripheral blood. The source of these receptors is a man aged 35 to 55 with active or convalescent COVID-19. CDR3s include the opening cysteine and the closing phenylalanine or tryptophan. D genes are given only for firm matches. Where a row states a size, it is once, few, many or the class of an expanded clone; other rows omit it.

TRBV18,13,.,few,TRBJ2-5,CASSRTSQETQYF,TGTGCCAGCTCAAGGACAAGCCAAGAGACCCAGTACTTC
TRBV6-2/TRBV6-3,13,.,once,TRBJ1-1,CASSYLDRPEAFF,TGTGCCAGCAGTTACCTCGACAGACCTGAAGCTTTCTTT
TRBV11-2,12,TRBD1,.,TRBJ2-1,CASSSDRAEQFF,TGTGCCAGCAGCTCCGACAGGGCAGAGCAGTTCTTC
TRBV27,16,.,once,TRBJ2-7,CASSLVRGSSSYEQYF,TGTGCCAGCAGTTTAGTGAGGGGGTCTTCCTCCTACGAGCAGTACTTC
TRBV19,14,TRBD1,.,TRBJ2-3,CASSGTGEGNTQYF,TGTGCCAGTAGCGGGACAGGGGAAGGAAATACGCAGTATTTT
TRBV5-4,16,.,.,TRBJ1-4,CASSSGQRATNEKLFF,TGTGCCAGCAGCTCCGGACAGCGTGCAACTAATGAAAAACTGTTTTTT
TRBV7-7,14,TRBD1,.,TRBJ1-6,CASSLGQGGSPLHF,TGTGCTAGCAGCCTAGGACAGGGAGGATCACCCCTCCACTTT
TRBV5-4,15,.,.,TRBJ2-1,CASSYGLPVNNEQFF,TGTGCCAGCAGCTATGGACTTCCGGTCAACAATGAGCAGTTCTTC
TRBV10-3,14,.,.,TRBJ2-2,CAISESIGGRGAVF,TGTGCCATCAGTGAGTCGATTGGTGGACGGGGAGCTGTTTTT
TRBV2,15,TRBD2,.,TRBJ2-7,CASSDGSGVTYEQYF,TGTGCCAGCAGTGACGGGAGCGGGGTTACGTACGAGCAGTACTTC
TRBV3-1/TRBV3-2,12,TRBD1,.,TRBJ1-1,CASSQGTGRAFF,TGTGCCAGCAGCCAAGGGACAGGGCGAGCTTTCTTT
TRBV7-2,19,TRBD2,.,TRBJ2-1,CASSLSVSGGPRGFNEQFF,TGTGCCAGCAGCTTAAGCGTTAGCGGGGGCCCTCGGGGATTCAATGAGCAGTTCTTC
TRBV27,15,.,once,TRBJ1-6,CASSFSSSYNSPLHF,TGTGCCAGCAGTTTTTCGAGCTCCTATAATTCACCCCTCCACTTT
TRBV5-1,15,.,.,TRBJ1-5,CASRLTGSGNQPQHF,TGCGCCAGCAGGCTGACGGGGTCCGGCAATCAGCCCCAGCATTTT
TRBV7-3,13,.,.,TRBJ2-3,CASSIDYTDTQYF,TGTGCCAGCAGCATAGACTACACAGATACGCAGTATTTT
TRBV7-2,15,TRBD1,.,TRBJ1-1,CASSEQGLVNTEAFF,TGTGCCAGCAGCGAACAGGGGTTGGTGAACACTGAAGCTTTCTTT
TRBV4-3,15,TRBD1,few,TRBJ2-7,CASSQGLTGNYEQYF,TGCGCCAGCAGCCAAGGGCTGACAGGGAACTACGAGCAGTACTTC
TRBV2,15,TRBD2,once,TRBJ2-1,CASRGLAGDYNEQFF,TGTGCCAGCAGGGGGCTAGCGGGGGACTACAATGAGCAGTTCTTC
TRBV7-2,16,TRBD2,.,TRBJ2-1,CASTQRGGPAADQQFF,TGTGCCAGCACCCAGCGGGGGGGCCCCGCAGCTGATCAGCAGTTCTTC
TRBV4-3,15,.,.,TRBJ2-1,CASSQPGEAAGEQFF,TGCGCCAGCAGCCAGCCCGGTGAAGCTGCGGGTGAGCAGTTCTTC
TRBV28,12,TRBD1,.,TRBJ1-1,CASRQGGGGAFF,TGTGCCAGCAGACAGGGGGGCGGAGGAGCTTTCTTT
TRBV12-3/TRBV12-4,13,TRBD1,.,TRBJ1-5,CASSSRDRGPQHF,TGTGCCAGCAGTTCCCGGGACAGGGGGCCCCAGCATTTT
TRBV28,15,TRBD1,.,TRBJ1-3,CASRELQGTGNTIYF,TGTGCCAGCAGAGAACTACAGGGGACAGGAAACACCATATATTTT
TRBV6-5,13,.,once,TRBJ1-1,CASNFRGGAEAFF,TGTGCCAGCAACTTTAGGGGTGGTGCTGAAGCTTTCTTT
TRBV5-5,15,TRBD1,.,TRBJ1-1,CASSLVSGGHTEAFF,TGTGCCAGCAGCTTGGTATCAGGGGGGCACACTGAAGCTTTCTTT
TRBV2,14,.,few,TRBJ1-1,CASSEVRSNTEAFF,TGTGCCAGCAGTGAAGTGAGGTCGAACACTGAAGCTTTCTTT
TRBV6-2/TRBV6-3,18,.,once,TRBJ1-1,CASSSRRSRGERLTEAFF,TGTGCCAGCAGTTCGCGTCGTTCCAGGGGCGAGAGGTTGACTGAAGCTTTCTTT
TRBV9,15,.,.,TRBJ1-2,CASSVAVQGGYGYTF,TGTGCCAGCAGCGTAGCTGTACAGGGTGGCTATGGCTACACCTTC
TRBV2,13,.,once,TRBJ1-6,CASNNKKNSPLHF,TGTGCCAGCAACAACAAGAAGAATTCACCCCTCCACTTT
TRBV12-5,14,TRBD1,.,TRBJ2-5,CASGLRQGLETQYF,TGTGCTAGTGGTTTGAGACAGGGGCTAGAGACCCAGTACTTC
TRBV9,14,.,.,TRBJ1-5,CASSVAGGVEPQHF,TGTGCCAGCAGCGTAGCGGGGGGCGTTGAGCCCCAGCATTTT
TRBV7-9,13,.,.,TRBJ2-1,CASSFIGADEQFF,TGTGCCAGCAGCTTTATAGGGGCTGATGAGCAGTTCTTC
TRBV28,17,TRBD1,.,TRBJ1-2,CASSLILGQGTSYGYTF,TGTGCCAGCAGTCTAATCCTCGGACAGGGGACTTCCTATGGCTACACCTTC
TRBV7-3,13,.,few,TRBJ2-3,CASSPPFEDTQYF,TGTGCCAGCAGCCCACCGTTCGAGGATACGCAGTATTTT
TRBV28,17,TRBD1,.,TRBJ1-5,CASRDREGSTSNQPQHF,TGTGCCAGCAGGGACAGGGAGGGGTCGACCAGCAATCAGCCCCAGCATTTT
TRBV2,11,.,.,TRBJ2-7,CASRAYYEQYF,TGTGCCAGCAGGGCTTATTACGAGCAGTACTTC
TRBV11-3,16,.,.,TRBJ1-3,CASSLGTATLENTIYF,TGTGCCAGCAGCTTAGGGACAGCCACCTTGGAAAACACCATATATTTT
TRBV7-9,14,.,.,TRBJ2-7,CASSLGFRAYEQYF,TGTGCCAGCAGCTTAGGTTTCAGGGCCTACGAGCAGTACTTC
TRBV7-9,14,.,.,TRBJ1-1,CASSLSAGNTEAFF,TGTGCCAGCAGCTTAAGCGCTGGGAACACTGAAGCTTTCTTT
TRBV9,14,.,.,TRBJ1-1,CASSFSASNTEAFF,TGTGCCAGCAGCTTCAGCGCTTCGAACACTGAAGCTTTCTTT
TRBV6-4,16,.,.,TRBJ2-3,CASRVTGVRRTDTQYF,TGTGCCAGCAGGGTAACGGGGGTGAGGCGCACAGATACGCAGTATTTT
TRBV19,13,.,once,TRBJ1-5,CASVGEGNQPQHF,TGTGCCAGTGTAGGGGAGGGCAATCAGCCCCAGCATTTT
TRBV28,14,.,.,TRBJ1-5,CASSVRGSNQPQHF,TGTGCCAGCAGTGTCAGGGGTAGCAATCAGCCCCAGCATTTT
TRBV4-2,15,TRBD2,few,TRBJ2-5,CASSLGLAGTETQYF,TGTGCCAGCAGCCTTGGGCTAGCGGGGACAGAGACCCAGTACTTC